Listed here are 18 T cell receptor beta chains from one sample, sequenced in a study of PD-1 blockade in classical Hodgkin lymphoma. Time point meaning: cycle 4 day 1 (C4D1), after 5 to 7 weeks of nivolumab. Brentuximab vedotin exposure varied, and every patient relapsed after autologous stem cell transplantation. The method was immunoSEQ multiplex PCR; TCRdb's version includes in-frame clones alone and lacks a portion of them. The sample lists about 94,000 clones; around 93% were seen once. Sequenced here: peripheral blood mononuclear cells (PBMCs), sampled before the fourth cycle of nivolumab. The receptor source for this set is a human donor with classical Hodgkin lymphoma.

The J gene is TRBJ1-5, the V gene TRBV28; tentative D call: TRBD1 (6 bases). Trimming left V 3 bases short and J 6 bases short, with 21 bases between. Germline V gives CDR1 MDHEN, CDR2 SYDVKM. The CDR3 covers 17 residues. This CDR3 reads CASSFTSHKGGGQPQHF. The CDR3 nucleotides read TGTGCCAGCAGTTTTACCTCCCACAAGGGGGGAGGTCAGCCCCAGCATTTT.

The genes are TRBV5-1 and TRBJ2-7, with 9 bases aligning to TRBD1. The V segment lost 1 base and the J segment 1 base; nucleotides outside the gene matches: 6. The germline CDR1 and CDR2 sequences are SGHRS and YFSETQ. This CDR3 spans 16 amino acids. CDR3 sequence (DNA): TGCGCCAGCAGCTTGTCGAGGACAGGGGCTTCCTACGAGCAGTACTTC. This encodes CASSLSRTGASYEQYF. Full variable domain (missing parts from reference TRBV5-1 and TRBJ2-7): KAGVTQTPRYLIKTRGQQVTLSCSPISGHRSVSWYQQTPGQGLQFLFEYFSETQRNKGNFPGRFSGRQFSNSRSEMNVSTLELGDSALYLCASSLSRTGASYEQYFGPGTRLTVT.

The chain joins TRBV5-6 to TRBJ2-5; D call uncertain. Germline assignment: CDR1 SGHDT and CDR2 YYEEEE. This CDR3 spans 16 amino acids. The V end lost 0 bases, the J end lost 3 bases, and 15 bases lay between the germline ends. CDR3 in DNA: TGTGCCAGCAGCTTGGGGTTAGGGTCGGGCGAAGAGACCCAGTACTTC. This gives the protein CASSLGLGSGEETQYF.

This sequence joins TRBV7-2 and TRBJ2-1; the D gene could be TRBD1 or TRBD2 (6 bases each). V was pared by 1 base and J by 6 bases, with 16 bases between. The CDR3 totals 16 residues. CDR1 and CDR2 from the germline V gene are SGHTA and FQGNSA. The DNA of the CDR3 is TGTGCCAGCAGCTTAGGGGGGACTGCCAGGGGCAATGAGCAGTTCTTC. Its translation is CASSLGGTARGNEQFF.

This chain uses TRBV5-1 with TRBJ1-3, with 12 bases aligning to TRBD1. Germline trimming cut 1 base from V and 7 bases from J; bases unmatched to any gene: 9. Germline V gene sequence: CDR1 SGHRS, CDR2 YFSETQ. The CDR3 totals 17 residues. CDR3 loop: CASSLLGQGAPGNTIYF. The CDR3 nucleotides are TGCGCCAGCAGCTTGCTGGGACAGGGGGCGCCGGGGAACACCATATATTTT. Combining the CDR3 with reference TRBV5-1 and TRBJ1-3 gives the whole variable domain KAGVTQTPRYLIKTRGQQVTLSCSPISGHRSVSWYQQTPGQGLQFLFEYFSETQRNKGNFPGRFSGRQFSNSRSEMNVSTLELGDSALYLCASSLLGQGAPGNTIYFGEGSWLTVV.

The J gene is TRBJ2-1, the V gene TRBV5-1; 12 nucleotides line up with TRBD2. The V gene end was trimmed by 2 bases and the J gene end by 6 bases; junction bases not matched to a gene: 9. The CDR3 contains 17 residues. Germline CDR1 reads SGHRS; CDR2 reads YFSETQ. CDR3 in DNA: TGCGCCAGCAGCTTCCAGGGGGCACTAGCGGGAGGCAATGAGCAGTTCTTC. This gives the protein CASSFQGALAGGNEQFF.

The V and J genes are TRBV5-1 and TRBJ1-3, with D perhaps matching TRBD1 (5 bases). V dropped 2 bases and J dropped 8 bases, with 11 bases sitting between them. This CDR3 spans 13 amino acids. The germline gives CDR1 SGHRS, CDR2 YFSETQ. CDR3 region: CASSLDQGYTIYF. The CDR3 region has the DNA TGCGCCAGCAGCTTAGATCAGGGATACACCATATATTTT. Filled out from reference TRBV5-1 and TRBJ1-3, the complete variable domain reads KAGVTQTPRYLIKTRGQQVTLSCSPISGHRSVSWYQQTPGQGLQFLFEYFSETQRNKGNFPGRFSGRQFSNSRSEMNVSTLELGDSALYLCASSLDQGYTIYFGEGSWLTVV.

This clone was detected a few times. The chain employs TRBV10-3 and TRBJ2-7, with D uncertain. CDR3 length: 15 residues. Trimming took off 10 bases at V and 1 base at J, with 20 bases between the two ends. Germline V gene lookup returns CDR1 ENHRY and CDR2 SYGVKD. For the CDR3, the DNA is TGTGCCACCATATCGTCAGCGCCAAATTCCTACGAGCAGTACTTC. Encoded protein: CATISSAPNSYEQYF.

This clone was observed once. The J gene is TRBJ1-1, the V gene TRBV30; D possibly corresponds to TRBD1 (5 bases). Germline V gene sequence: CDR1 GTSNPN, CDR2 SVGIG (reference sequence). Trimming took off 0 bases at V and 2 bases at J, with 10 bases between the two ends. This CDR3 comprises 14 residues. CDR3 protein: CAWSVGQGNTEAFF. CDR3 sequence (DNA): TGTGCCTGGAGTGTAGGCCAGGGTAACACTGAAGCTTTCTTT.

The rearrangement joins TRBV2 to TRBJ2-1; 7 bases align to TRBD2. The CDR3 runs to 15 residues. Germline assignment: CDR1 SNHLY and CDR2 FYNNEI. V shed 5 bases and J 3 bases; nucleotides not matched to a gene: 7. The CDR3 here is CASSSLGEGYNEQFF. In nucleotides, the CDR3 is TGTGCCAGCAGTAGTTTGGGGGAGGGCTACAATGAGCAGTTCTTC.

The rearrangement uses TRBV19 and TRBJ1-2; 7 nucleotides agree with TRBD1. Trimming took 0 bases from V and 1 from J; bases not matched to a gene: 2. This CDR3 spans 15 amino acids. Germline assignment: CDR1 LNHDA and CDR2 SQIVND (reference sequence). The CDR3 is CASSIDQGVNYGYTF. In nucleotides, the CDR3 is TGTGCCAGTAGTATAGATCAGGGGGTTAACTATGGCTACACCTTC.

The chain employs TRBV29-1 and TRBJ2-7, with D possibly being TRBD2 (5 bases). The germline V gene has CDR1 SQVTM and CDR2 ANQGSEA. CDR3 length: 12 residues. The germline V and J ends were trimmed by 4 bases and 3 bases, with 10 bases remaining between them. The CDR3 coding sequence is TGCAGCGTTGCTGACGGGATCTACGAGCAGTACTTC. Protein product: CSVADGIYEQYF.

The chain carries TRBV27 and TRBJ2-1, with D hard to call. V was clipped by 3 bases and J by 0 bases, with 3 bases between them. The CDR3 contains 13 residues. In germline, CDR1 is MNHEY, CDR2 SMNVEV (reference sequence). The CDR3 DNA sequence: TGTGCCAGCAGTTTGAACTCCTACAATGAGCAGTTCTTC. It yields the protein CASSLNSYNEQFF.

The chain couples TRBV28 to TRBJ1-5; the match to TRBD1 covers 7 bases. From germline, CDR1 is MDHEN and CDR2 SYDVKM. This CDR3 contains 14 residues. V was pared by 6 bases and J by 4 bases, with 6 bases of the junction left unmatched. CDR3 region: CASRLTGMNQPQHF. The CDR3, as DNA: TGTGCCAGCAGGCTGACAGGGATGAATCAGCCCCAGCATTTT.

CDR3 nucleotides: TGTGCCAGCAGCTCCGGACTAGCGGTTTACAATGAGCAGTTCTTC. This encodes CASSSGLAVYNEQFF. The chain is built from TRBV11-3 and TRBJ2-1, with 10 bases lining up with TRBD2. Germline values: CDR1 SGHNT, CDR2 YENEEA. The V gene end was trimmed by 4 bases and the J gene end by 4 bases; junction bases not matched to a gene: 4. CDR3 size: 15 residues.

J is TRBJ2-2 and V is TRBV15; TRBD2 matches 13 bases. Germline V gives CDR1 LNHNV, CDR2 YYDKDF (reference sequence). This CDR3 is built from 15 residues. Trimming at V came to 5 bases and at J to 6 bases, leaving 3 bases not matched to a gene. CDR3 amino acids: CATSEGLAGAGELFF. The CDR3 bases are TGTGCCACCAGCGAAGGACTAGCGGGAGCCGGGGAGCTGTTTTTT.

CDR3 coding DNA: TGTGCCAGCAGTTTCTTAGCGGGAGGTGGTAATGAGCAGTTCTTC. It is translated as CASSFLAGGGNEQFF. J is TRBJ2-1 and V is TRBV28; 10 nucleotides line up with TRBD2. V shed 3 bases and J 7 bases; nucleotides not matched to a gene: 6. The CDR3 totals 15 residues. Germline-derived CDR1 and CDR2 are MDHEN and SYDVKM.

V is TRBV5-1 and J is TRBJ1-1; tentative D call: TRBD1 (5 bases). The V end lost 6 bases, the J end lost 1 base, and 10 bases lay between the germline ends. Per the germline V gene, CDR1 is SGHRS and CDR2 is YFSETQ. The CDR3 is made up of 13 amino acids. For the CDR3, the DNA is TGCGCCAGCACCCAGGGCCCGAACACTGAAGCTTTCTTT. This gives the protein CASTQGPNTEAFF.